Below, 15 T cell receptor beta chains from the same sample are listed, as sequenced in a study of T cells expressing NK-cell markers. TCRdb re-called the 5' RACE reads and shows each CDR3 protein once, DNA omitted. The listing records 400,000 to 500,000 distinct CDR3 sequences. Sequencing input: blood T cells: a sorted CD56 or NKG2C T cell subset, CD4+ or CD8+ T cells, or bulk PBMC T cells (not recorded which). The origin of the receptors is a woman aged 18 to 75 in good health.

CDR3 protein: CASSSETTSAEAFF. The V gene is TRBV6-2 or TRBV6-3, the J gene TRBJ1-1. This CDR3 is built from 14 residues. Germline V gives CDR1 MNHEY, CDR2 SVGEGT.

This CDR3 reads CSVAPGLEVFQETQYF. The rearrangement links TRBV29-1 to TRBJ2-5; the D call from TCRdb, TRBD2, cannot be confirmed without DNA. This CDR3 is 16 amino acids long. Germline CDR1 is SQVTM and CDR2 is ANQGSEA.

The chain employs TRBV29-1 and TRBJ1-3. Germline V gene lookup returns CDR1 SQVTM and CDR2 ANQGSEA. This CDR3 has 11 amino acids. The CDR3 spells CSGGVGNTIYF.

The genes are TRBV4-3 and TRBJ1-3. The CDR3 is 14 residues long. CDR1 is LGHNA, CDR2 YSLEER, per germline. The CDR3 here is CASSQVTAGNTIYF.

This chain connects TRBV5-1 to TRBJ2-1; the TCRdb call, TRBD1, lacks DNA for checking. Germline CDR1 reads SGHRS; CDR2 reads YFSETQ. The CDR3 is 17 amino acids. The CDR3 region is CASSFWGRGAIRYEQFF.

This chain links TRBV18 with TRBJ1-2; TCRdb's D gene call, TRBD1, goes unchecked for lack of DNA. Germline V gene data show CDR1 as KGHSH and CDR2 as LQKENI. The CDR3 spans 13 residues. The CDR3 here is CASSPLDRHGYTF.

The chain combines TRBV2 with TRBJ1-1. The CDR3 contains 16 residues. The V gene's germline CDR1 is SNHLY and CDR2 FYNNEI. CDR3 sequence reads: CASRSDPPIRDTEAFF. The full variable domain, in which reference TRBV2 and TRBJ1-1 provide the parts outside the CDR3, is EPEVTQTPSHQVTQMGQEVILRCVPISNHLYFYWYRQILGQKVEFLVSFYNNEISEKSEIFDDQFSVERPDGSNFTLKIRSTKLEDSAMYFCASRSDPPIRDTEAFFGQGTRLTVV.

V usage is TRBV3-1 and J usage is TRBJ2-7; TCRdb's D call of TRBD1 is untestable without DNA. The CDR3 totals 16 residues. Germline lookup yields CDR1 LGHDT and CDR2 YNNKEL (reference sequence). CDR3 sequence: CASSSTAGDRSYEQYF.

The chain links TRBV5-1 to TRBJ1-4. The germline CDR1 and CDR2 sequences are SGHRS and YFSETQ. The CDR3 has 14 residues. The CDR3 sequence is CASSPGRGNEKLFF.

The chain has TRBV20-1 and TRBJ2-1; TCRdb's assignment of TRBD1 cannot be checked, as there is no DNA. Per the germline V gene, CDR1 is DFQATT and CDR2 is SNEGSKA (reference sequence). This CDR3 comprises 14 residues. This chain's CDR3 is CSARDRGTYNEQFF.

The chain uses TRBV4-3 and TRBJ2-1; with no DNA, the TCRdb D assignment of TRBD2 cannot be verified. CDR1 LGHNA and CDR2 YSLEER come from the germline V gene. CDR3 length equals 13 residues. The CDR3 loop is CASSQGASGEQFF.

The rearrangement links TRBV3-1 to TRBJ1-2. Germline-derived CDR1 and CDR2 are LGHDT and YNNKEL (reference sequence). This CDR3 region has 15 residues. CDR3 region: CASSQDTAAVYGYTF.

The chain joins TRBV20-1 to TRBJ2-3; without DNA, the TCRdb call of TRBD2 cannot be checked. The CDR3 contains 15 residues. Germline V CDR1 and CDR2: DFQATT, SNEGSKA (reference sequence). CDR3 region: CSAGTSGVSTDTQYF.

V is TRBV12-3 or TRBV12-4 and J is TRBJ2-7; absent DNA, TCRdb's TRBD2 call cannot be checked. CDR3 length equals 13 residues. CDR3 protein: CASSLSGRSEQYF.

This chain links TRBV20-1 with TRBJ2-2; absent DNA, TCRdb's TRBD2 call cannot be checked. There are 13 residues in the CDR3. Per germline, CDR1 DFQATT and CDR2 SNEGSKA (reference sequence). Here the CDR3 reads CSASGESGGELFF.